A single sample is the source of the 28 T cell receptor beta chains below, sequenced in a study of control samples from healthy donors and cancer patients. TCRdb's table, derived via immunoSEQ multiplex PCR, lists solely in-frame clones and lacks some. This sample has around 75,000 clones, with roughly 92% found just once. Sample: blood. These receptors came from a woman aged 55-69 years in good health.

This chain uses TRBV7-9 with TRBJ2-3, with D possibly TRBD2 on 5 matching bases. The CDR3 loop spans 15 amino acids. Germline V CDR1 and CDR2: SEHNR, FQNEAQ (reference sequence). V was pared by 0 bases and J by 0 bases, with 7 bases between. The CDR3 protein is CASSLARASTDTQYF. In nucleotides, the CDR3 is TGTGCCAGCAGCTTAGCGCGGGCTAGCACAGATACGCAGTATTTT.

CDR3 bases: TGTGCCAGCAGCGTCAGACAGGCGCCCAACTCTGGAAACACCATATATTTT. Translated, it gives CASSVRQAPNSGNTIYF. The genes are TRBV11-2 and TRBJ1-3; D is possibly TRBD1 (6 bases). Trimming took off 5 bases at V and 0 bases at J, with 17 bases between the two ends. CDR3 length equals 17 residues. Germline V gene lookup returns CDR1 SGHAT and CDR2 FQNNGV.

This chain connects TRBV19 to TRBJ2-4; possibly TRBD2 for D (6 bases). The CDR3 covers 15 residues. Germline CDR1 reads LNHDA; CDR2 reads SQIVND (reference sequence). V lost 6 bases and J 0 bases, leaving 12 bases between the germline ends. CDR3 residues: CASSGGVIAKNIQYF. CDR3 DNA: TGTGCCAGTAGCGGGGGAGTGATAGCCAAAAACATTCAGTACTTC.

CDR3 nucleotides: TGTGCCAGCAGCTCCCCGGTCGGTCCGGCGGGGTACGAGCAGTACTTC. Protein product: CASSSPVGPAGYEQYF. J is TRBJ2-7 and V is TRBV5-4, with D perhaps matching TRBD2 (6 bases). Germline lookup yields CDR1 SGHNT and CDR2 YYREEE (reference sequence). The V and J ends lost 3 bases and 4 bases respectively, with 20 bases between them. The CDR3 is 16 residues long.

The J gene is TRBJ1-1, the V gene TRBV6-1; perhaps TRBD1 as D (5 bases). The CDR3 runs 15 residues. V was shortened by 2 bases and J by 0 bases, with 10 bases between the two germline ends. The germline V gene has CDR1 MNHNS and CDR2 SASEGT. CDR3 sequence reads: CASSELAGMNTEAFF. DNA of the CDR3: TGTGCCAGCAGTGAACTGGCAGGGATGAACACTGAAGCTTTCTTT.

V usage is TRBV4-1 and J usage is TRBJ2-7; D is perhaps TRBD1 (6 bases). Trimming left V 1 base short and J 0 bases short, with 16 bases between. Germline V gene data show CDR1 as MGHRA and CDR2 as YSYEKL. The CDR3 extends over 17 amino acids. CDR3 loop: CASSQGQALESSYEQYF. As DNA, the CDR3 is TGCGCCAGCAGCCAAGGACAGGCTCTCGAGAGCTCCTACGAGCAGTACTTC.

This chain links TRBV29-1 with TRBJ2-1; D call uncertain. Germline CDR1 reads SQVTM; CDR2 reads ANQGSEA. This CDR3 region has 12 residues. V was clipped by 7 bases and J by 12 bases, with 19 bases between them. The CDR3 DNA reads TGCAGCGGTCGATCCGGAAAACTGGGGCAGTTCTTC. The encoded protein is CSGRSGKLGQFF.

The gene calls are TRBV11-2 and TRBJ2-2; D uncertain. The V gene's germline CDR1 is SGHAT and CDR2 FQNNGV. Trimming pared 3 bases from V and 5 bases from J, leaving 10 bases between. CDR3 length: 14 residues. Here the CDR3 DNA reads TGTGCCAGCAGCTTCGGAAGCTGGACCGGGGAGCTGTTTTTT. Its protein product is CASSFGSWTGELFF.

V is TRBV19 and J is TRBJ1-2; D gene ambiguous. Trimming took 3 bases from V and 1 from J, leaving 3 bases between them. From germline, CDR1 is LNHDA and CDR2 SQIVND (reference sequence). The CDR3 spans 12 residues. CDR3 nucleotides: TGTGCCAGTAGTATCCTTAACTATGGCTACACCTTC. Translation gives CASSILNYGYTF.

This chain connects TRBV7-8 to TRBJ1-6; D may be TRBD1 (6 bases). The germline CDR1 and CDR2 sequences are SGHVS and FQNEAQ. The CDR3 is 14 residues long. Between the trimmed V and J ends, which lost 5 bases and 10 bases, there was a span of 15 bases. The CDR3 nucleotides are TGTGCCAGCAGCCCGAACAGGGTTGGGTCACCCCTCCACTTT. Translated, it gives CASSPNRVGSPLHF. The whole variable domain, filled in from reference TRBV7-8 and TRBJ1-6, reads GAGVSQSPRYKVAKRGQDVALRCDPISGHVSLFWYQQALGQGPEFLTYFQNEAQLDKSGLPSDRFFAERPEGSVSTLKIQRTQQEDSAVYLCASSPNRVGSPLHFGNGTRLTVT.

This clone has just one count. The V call is TRBV7-2, the J call TRBJ2-7; weak D call: TRBD1 (6 bases). In germline, CDR1 is SGHTA, CDR2 FQGNSA. The CDR3 loop spans 15 amino acids. Trimming took 3 bases from V and 3 from J, leaving 15 bases between them. The CDR3: CASSFTKGVGYEQYF. DNA for the CDR3: TGTGCCAGCAGCTTTACGAAGGGGGTAGGCTACGAGCAGTACTTC.

The genes are TRBV11-2 and TRBJ1-6; a possible D gene is TRBD1 (6 bases). The CDR3 spans 13 residues. Looked up from germline, CDR1 is SGHAT and CDR2 is FQNNGV. V was trimmed by 5 bases and J by 10 bases, leaving 12 bases between them. In DNA, the CDR3 is TGTGCCAGCAGCGGACAGATTGGGTCACCCCTCCACTTT. Translating it yields CASSGQIGSPLHF.

The chain has TRBV11-2 and TRBJ2-1; 9 positions agree with TRBD2. V was clipped by 5 bases and J by 3 bases; unmatched bases: 5. The germline V gene has CDR1 SGHAT and CDR2 FQNNGV. There are 15 residues in the CDR3. CDR3 protein: CASSQTSGNYNEQFF. CDR3 in DNA: TGTGCCAGCAGCCAGACTAGCGGCAACTACAATGAGCAGTTCTTC.

The gene calls are TRBV14 and TRBJ2-5; 8 bases map to TRBD1. CDR3 size: 18 residues. Trimming removed 3 bases from V and 5 bases from J; junction bases left unmatched: 17. The germline CDR1 and CDR2 sequences are SGHDN and FVKESK. CDR3 region: CASSHPKGPGGVWETQYF. In DNA, the CDR3 is TGTGCCAGCAGCCACCCTAAGGGACCAGGGGGCGTGTGGGAGACCCAGTACTTC.

The gene calls are TRBV24-1 and TRBJ1-4; 9 bases align to TRBD1. The CDR3 length is 16 residues. The germline gives CDR1 KGHDR, CDR2 SFDVKD. Germline trimming cut 5 bases from V and 10 bases from J; bases unmatched to any gene: 13. The CDR3 sequence is CATSASPGQGKVKLFF. For the CDR3, the DNA is TGTGCCACCAGTGCCTCTCCGGGACAGGGTAAAGTAAAACTGTTTTTT.

The chain joins TRBV6-5 to TRBJ2-1, with D uncertain. CDR1 is MNHEY, CDR2 SVGAGI, per germline. V was trimmed by 1 base and J by 7 bases, leaving 11 bases between them. This CDR3 spans 14 amino acids. CDR3 sequence (DNA): TGTGCCAGCAGTTACTTTCCTGGGCGAAATGAGCAGTTCTTC. Its protein is CASSYFPGRNEQFF.

This clone has only a few counts. The chain has TRBV7-9 and TRBJ2-2; D remains ambiguous. Germline V lookup: CDR1 SEHNR, CDR2 FQNEAQ (reference sequence). This CDR3 spans 11 amino acids. V lost 5 bases and J lost 4, with 2 bases in between. The CDR3 protein is CASSITGELFF. Here the CDR3 DNA reads TGTGCCAGCAGCATCACCGGGGAGCTGTTTTTT.

The chain employs TRBV29-1 and TRBJ2-5, with D possibly TRBD2 on 5 matching bases. The CDR3 contains 10 residues. Per the germline V gene, CDR1 is SQVTM and CDR2 is ANQGSEA. Trimming pared 8 bases from V and 5 bases from J, leaving 9 bases between. CDR3 sequence: CSSGGETQYF. CDR3 in DNA: TGCAGCTCCGGCGGGGAGACCCAGTACTTC.

The V call is TRBV18, the J call TRBJ2-1; D might be TRBD2 (5 bases). Per germline, CDR1 KGHSH and CDR2 LQKENI. The CDR3 consists of 15 residues. V was trimmed by 0 bases and J by 5 bases, leaving 11 bases between them. CDR3: CASSPPALEDNEQFF. Written as DNA, the CDR3 is TGTGCCAGCTCACCACCTGCCCTGGAGGACAATGAGCAGTTCTTC.

The chain carries TRBV3-1 (or the pseudogene TRBV3-2) and TRBJ1-2, with D possibly matching TRBD1 (5 bases). Trimming removed 4 bases from V and 2 bases from J, with 17 bases in between. CDR3 length equals 16 residues. The germline CDR1 and CDR2 sequences are LGHDT and YNNKEL (reference sequence). The CDR3 DNA sequence: TGTGCCAGCAGCCCCCTGAGAGGGGAATTAAACTATGGCTACACCTTC. As protein: CASSPLRGELNYGYTF.

The chain recombines TRBV3-1 (or the pseudogene TRBV3-2) with TRBJ1-6; TRBD1 aligns across 7 bases. Looked up from germline, CDR1 is LGHDT and CDR2 is YNNKEL (reference sequence). The CDR3 is 16 amino acids. Trimming took 3 bases from V and 2 from J; bases not matched to a gene: 4. The CDR3 coding sequence is TGTGCCAGCAGCCACCATCAGGGGGCCTATAATTCACCCCTCCACTTT. Translating gives CASSHHQGAYNSPLHF.

The V and J genes are TRBV18 and TRBJ2-6; 10 bases are a match to TRBD1. Germline V gene sequence: CDR1 KGHSH, CDR2 LQKENI. The CDR3 loop spans 18 amino acids. V shed 0 bases and J 0 bases; nucleotides not matched to a gene: 2. CDR3 in DNA: TGTGCCAGCTCACCACCGGGACAGGGGCTCTCTGGGGCCAACGTCCTGACTTTC. This encodes CASSPPGQGLSGANVLTF.

Here the CDR3 DNA reads TGTGCCAGCAGTTACGGACTAGCGGGGTACAATGAGCAGTTCTTC. The encoded protein is CASSYGLAGYNEQFF. This chain connects TRBV6-2 or TRBV6-3 to TRBJ2-1, with TRBD2 matching 12 bases. The CDR3 covers 15 residues. V dropped 2 bases and J dropped 4; count of bases not matched to a gene: 0. CDR1 is MNHEY, CDR2 SVGEGT, per germline.

The rearrangement links TRBV18 to TRBJ2-7; maybe TRBD1 (8 bases). The CDR3 is 15 residues long. V dropped 2 bases and J dropped 7 bases, with 18 bases sitting between them. CDR1 and CDR2 from the germline V gene are KGHSH and LQKENI. The CDR3 coding sequence is TGTGCCAGCTCACCAACCGGGACAGGAGCGGGGGAGCAGTACTTC. Amino acid sequence: CASSPTGTGAGEQYF.

V gene TRBV27 combines with J gene TRBJ2-3; D gene unclear. The CDR3 runs to 14 residues. Trimming removed 4 bases at V and 2 bases at J, with 10 bases between. CDR1 MNHEY and CDR2 SMNVEV come from the germline V gene (reference sequence). The CDR3 sequence is CASSSGEYTDTQYF. In nucleotides, the CDR3 is TGTGCCAGCAGTTCCGGCGAGTACACAGATACGCAGTATTTT.

This chain connects TRBV30 to TRBJ2-1; unclear D gene. Looked up from germline, CDR1 is GTSNPN and CDR2 is SVGIG (reference sequence). This CDR3 has 14 residues. The germline V and J ends were trimmed by 0 bases and 7 bases, with 13 bases remaining between them. The CDR3 DNA is TGTGCCTGGAGTGTAAGGTTAGCAAGTAATGAGCAGTTCTTC. Encoded protein: CAWSVRLASNEQFF.

This clone is a singleton in its sample. The chain recombines TRBV9 with TRBJ2-7; D perhaps matches TRBD1 (6 bases). This CDR3 contains 14 residues. The V end was cut by 0 bases, the J end by 2 bases, with 9 bases between. Per the germline V gene, CDR1 is SGDLS and CDR2 is YYNGEE. DNA for the CDR3: TGTGCCAGCAGCGTAGGAGGGGGTACCTACGAGCAGTACTTC. This sequence encodes CASSVGGGTYEQYF.

The rearrangement joins TRBV4-1 to TRBJ2-7, with 8 nucleotides matching TRBD2. Trimming cost V 0 bases and J 6 bases; bases outside gene matches: 4. Germline values: CDR1 MGHRA, CDR2 YSYEKL. The CDR3 sequence is 14 residues long. The CDR3 is CASSQEGLASEQYF. The DNA of the CDR3 is TGCGCCAGCAGCCAAGAAGGACTAGCCTCCGAGCAGTACTTC.